The 9 T cell receptor beta chains below were found in one sample sequenced in a study of cytomegalovirus exposure and HLA in healthy donors. The PCR employed 60 Vbeta primers together with 13 Jbeta primers. Profiling relied on immunoSEQ multiplex PCR, and the TCRdb table lists in-frame clones only, not all of them. In the table there are about 18,000 clones, about 77% of which are singletons. The sample taken for sequencing was PBMCs. These receptor sequences come from a man between 18 and 35 years old in good health and CMV-seronegative.

This chain uses TRBV6-1 with TRBJ2-7; D might be TRBD1 (5 bases). The CDR3 extends over 11 amino acids. V was pared by 5 bases and J by 5 bases, with 7 bases between. The germline V gene has CDR1 MNHNS and CDR2 SASEGT. The CDR3 sequence is CASSPRDEQYF. DNA of the CDR3: TGTGCCAGCAGTCCCAGGGACGAGCAGTACTTC.

The chain uses TRBV5-1 and TRBJ1-4; D is ambiguous. This CDR3 is built from 14 residues. Germline CDR1 SGHRS, CDR2 YFSETQ. V gave up 2 bases and J gave up 2 bases, with 7 bases separating them. CDR3 DNA: TGCGCCAGCAGCTTCGGGTCTACTAATGAAAAACTGTTTTTT. Protein product: CASSFGSTNEKLFF.

The rearrangement uses TRBV29-1 and TRBJ1-1; 7 nucleotides align to TRBD1. Germline assignment: CDR1 SQVTM and CDR2 ANQGSEA. Losses at the gene ends were 7 bases for V and 7 bases for J; bases not matched to a gene: 6. CDR3 size: 11 residues. This CDR3 is CSGYRGGEAFF. CDR3 in DNA: TGCAGCGGGTACAGGGGTGGTGAAGCTTTCTTT.

The rearrangement joins TRBV4-3 to TRBJ2-1; TRBD2 agrees at 7 bases. Germline loops: CDR1 LGHNA, CDR2 YSLEER. Unmatched junction bases numbered 9, after V lost 0 bases and J lost 7 bases. This CDR3 contains 16 residues. The CDR3 nucleotides read TGCGCCAGCAGCCAAGATCTGGCGGGGGAGGGAAATGAGCAGTTCTTC. Residues: CASSQDLAGEGNEQFF.

The V call is TRBV6-1, the J call TRBJ2-5, with D hard to call. With 2 bases removed from V and 2 bases from J, the gap between germline ends came to 12 bases. Germline CDR1 MNHNS, CDR2 SASEGT. The CDR3 consists of 15 residues. CDR3 sequence: CASSELRGQQETQYF. CDR3 in DNA: TGTGCCAGCAGTGAACTAAGAGGCCAGCAAGAGACCCAGTACTTC.

J is TRBJ1-4 and V is TRBV7-9; 7 bases match TRBD1. CDR3 length: 15 residues. CDR1 is SEHNR and CDR2 is FQNEAQ in the germline V gene (reference sequence). With 5 bases clipped from V and 0 bases from J, the junction kept 3 bases outside the gene matches. The CDR3: CASSVGTATNEKLFF. Written as DNA, the CDR3 is TGTGCCAGCAGCGTCGGGACAGCAACTAATGAAAAACTGTTTTTT.

The chain joins TRBV29-1 to TRBJ1-2, with D possibly matching TRBD1 (5 bases). Trimming shortened V by 6 bases and J by 8 bases, and 19 bases separated the two germline ends. The CDR3 is made up of 13 amino acids. Germline V lookup: CDR1 SQVTM, CDR2 ANQGSEA. The CDR3 DNA follows: TGCAGCGTCCACCTGGCGGGGGAGGACGGCTACACCTTC. Translation gives CSVHLAGEDGYTF.

This clone was seen only a few times. The rearrangement links TRBV9 to TRBJ2-2; D call uncertain. The CDR3 contains 11 residues. The V end was cut by 2 bases, the J end by 6 bases, with 2 bases between. Germline V lookup: CDR1 SGDLS, CDR2 YYNGEE. In DNA, the CDR3 is TGTGCCAGCAGCGTCTCCGGGGAGCTGTTTTTT. Its translation is CASSVSGELFF.

The genes are TRBV29-1 and TRBJ1-3; 9 nucleotides match TRBD1. With 7 bases clipped from V and 8 bases from J, the junction kept 6 bases outside the gene matches. CDR1 is SQVTM and CDR2 is ANQGSEA in the germline V gene. The CDR3 is made up of 12 amino acids. The CDR3 reads CSAKTGGDTIYF. In DNA form, the CDR3 reads TGCAGCGCAAAGACAGGGGGAGACACCATATATTTT.